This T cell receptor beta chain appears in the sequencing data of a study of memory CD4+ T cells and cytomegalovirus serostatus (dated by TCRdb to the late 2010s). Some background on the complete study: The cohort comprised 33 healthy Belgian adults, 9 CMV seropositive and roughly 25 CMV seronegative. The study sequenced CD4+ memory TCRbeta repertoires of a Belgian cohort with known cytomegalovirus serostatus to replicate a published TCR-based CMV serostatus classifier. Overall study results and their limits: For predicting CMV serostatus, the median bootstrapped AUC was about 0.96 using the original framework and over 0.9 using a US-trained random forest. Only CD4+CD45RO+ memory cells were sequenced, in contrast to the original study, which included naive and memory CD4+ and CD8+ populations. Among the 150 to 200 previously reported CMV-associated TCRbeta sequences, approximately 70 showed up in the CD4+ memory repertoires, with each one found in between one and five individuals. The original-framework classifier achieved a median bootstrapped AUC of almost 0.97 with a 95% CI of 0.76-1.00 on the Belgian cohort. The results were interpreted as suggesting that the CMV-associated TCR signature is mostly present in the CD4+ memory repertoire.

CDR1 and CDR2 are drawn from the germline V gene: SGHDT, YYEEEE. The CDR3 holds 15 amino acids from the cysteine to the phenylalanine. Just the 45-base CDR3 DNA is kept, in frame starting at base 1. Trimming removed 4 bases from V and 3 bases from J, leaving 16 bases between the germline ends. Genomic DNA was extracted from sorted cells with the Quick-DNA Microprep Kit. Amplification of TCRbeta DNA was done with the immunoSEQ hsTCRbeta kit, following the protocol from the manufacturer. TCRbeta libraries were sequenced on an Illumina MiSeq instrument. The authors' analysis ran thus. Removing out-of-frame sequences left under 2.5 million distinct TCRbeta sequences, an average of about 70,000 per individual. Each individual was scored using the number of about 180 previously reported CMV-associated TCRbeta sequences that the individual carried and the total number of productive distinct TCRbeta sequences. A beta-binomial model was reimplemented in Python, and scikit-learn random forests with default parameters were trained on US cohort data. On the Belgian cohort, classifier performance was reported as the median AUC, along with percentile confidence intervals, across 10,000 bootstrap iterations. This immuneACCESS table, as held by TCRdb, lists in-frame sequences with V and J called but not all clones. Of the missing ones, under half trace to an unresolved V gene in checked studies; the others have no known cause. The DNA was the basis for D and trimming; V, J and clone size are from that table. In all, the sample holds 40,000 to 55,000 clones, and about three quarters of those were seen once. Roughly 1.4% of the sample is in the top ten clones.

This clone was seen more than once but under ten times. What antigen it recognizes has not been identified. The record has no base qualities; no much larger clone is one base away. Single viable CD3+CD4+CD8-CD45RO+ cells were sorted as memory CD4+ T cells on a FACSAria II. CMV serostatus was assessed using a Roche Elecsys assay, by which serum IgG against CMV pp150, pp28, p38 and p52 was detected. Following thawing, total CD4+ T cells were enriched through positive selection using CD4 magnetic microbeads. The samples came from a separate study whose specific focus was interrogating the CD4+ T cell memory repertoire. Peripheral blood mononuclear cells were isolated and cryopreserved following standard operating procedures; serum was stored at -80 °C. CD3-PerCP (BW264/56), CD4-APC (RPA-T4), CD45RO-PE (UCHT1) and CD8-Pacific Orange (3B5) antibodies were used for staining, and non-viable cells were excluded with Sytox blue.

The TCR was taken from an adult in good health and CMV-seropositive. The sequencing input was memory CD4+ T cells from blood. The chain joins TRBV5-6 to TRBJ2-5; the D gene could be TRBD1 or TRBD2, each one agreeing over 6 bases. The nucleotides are TGTGCCAGCAGCGCTGGGGGGCTAGGGAAAGAGACCCAGTACTTC. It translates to CASSAGGLGKETQYF.